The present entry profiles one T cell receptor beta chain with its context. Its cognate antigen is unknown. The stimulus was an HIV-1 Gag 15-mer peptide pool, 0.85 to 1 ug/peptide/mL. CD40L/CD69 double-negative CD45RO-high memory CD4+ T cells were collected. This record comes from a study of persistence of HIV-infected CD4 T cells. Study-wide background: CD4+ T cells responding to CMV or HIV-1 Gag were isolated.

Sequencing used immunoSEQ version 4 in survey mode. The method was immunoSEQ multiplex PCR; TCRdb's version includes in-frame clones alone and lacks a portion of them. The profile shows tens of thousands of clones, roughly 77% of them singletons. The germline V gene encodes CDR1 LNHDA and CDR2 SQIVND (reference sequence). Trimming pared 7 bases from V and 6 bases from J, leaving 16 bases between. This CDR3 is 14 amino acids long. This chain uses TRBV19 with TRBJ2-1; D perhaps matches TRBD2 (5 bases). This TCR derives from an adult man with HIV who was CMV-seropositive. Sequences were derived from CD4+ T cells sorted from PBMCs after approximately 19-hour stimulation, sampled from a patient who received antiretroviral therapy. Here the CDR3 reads CASTSSSVVNEQFF. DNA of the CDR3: TGTGCCAGTACCAGTAGTAGCGTAGTCAATGAGCAGTTCTTC.